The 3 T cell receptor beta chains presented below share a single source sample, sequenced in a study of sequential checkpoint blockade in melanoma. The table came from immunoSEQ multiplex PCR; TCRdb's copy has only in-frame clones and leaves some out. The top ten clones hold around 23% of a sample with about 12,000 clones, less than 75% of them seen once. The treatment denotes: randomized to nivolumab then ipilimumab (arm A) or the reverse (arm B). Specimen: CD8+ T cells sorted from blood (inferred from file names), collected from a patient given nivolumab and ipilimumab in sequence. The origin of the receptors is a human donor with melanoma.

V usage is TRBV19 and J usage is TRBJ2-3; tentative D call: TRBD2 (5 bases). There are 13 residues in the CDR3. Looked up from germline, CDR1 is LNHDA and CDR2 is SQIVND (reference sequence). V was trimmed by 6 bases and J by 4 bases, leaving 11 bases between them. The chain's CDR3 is CASSAGPSDTQYF. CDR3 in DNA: TGTGCCAGTAGCGCGGGCCCCTCAGATACGCAGTATTTT.

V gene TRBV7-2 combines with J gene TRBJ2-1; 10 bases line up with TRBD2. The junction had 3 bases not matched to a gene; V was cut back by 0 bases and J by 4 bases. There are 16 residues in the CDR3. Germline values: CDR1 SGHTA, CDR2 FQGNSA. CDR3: CASSLASGGDYNEQFF. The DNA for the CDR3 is TGTGCCAGCAGCTTAGCGAGCGGGGGGGATTACAATGAGCAGTTCTTC. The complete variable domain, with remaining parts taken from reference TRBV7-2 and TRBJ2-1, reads GAGVSQSPSNKVTEKGKDVELRCDPISGHTALYWYRQSLGQGLEFLIYFQGNSAPDKSGLPSDRFSAERTGGSVSTLTIQRTQQEDSAVYLCASSLASGGDYNEQFFGPGTRLTVL.

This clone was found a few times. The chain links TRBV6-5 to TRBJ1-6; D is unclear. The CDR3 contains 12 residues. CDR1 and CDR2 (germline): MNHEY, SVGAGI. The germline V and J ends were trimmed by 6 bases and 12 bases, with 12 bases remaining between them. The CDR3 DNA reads TGTGCCAGCAGCAACCCGCGGGGACCCCTCCACTTT. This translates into CASSNPRGPLHF.